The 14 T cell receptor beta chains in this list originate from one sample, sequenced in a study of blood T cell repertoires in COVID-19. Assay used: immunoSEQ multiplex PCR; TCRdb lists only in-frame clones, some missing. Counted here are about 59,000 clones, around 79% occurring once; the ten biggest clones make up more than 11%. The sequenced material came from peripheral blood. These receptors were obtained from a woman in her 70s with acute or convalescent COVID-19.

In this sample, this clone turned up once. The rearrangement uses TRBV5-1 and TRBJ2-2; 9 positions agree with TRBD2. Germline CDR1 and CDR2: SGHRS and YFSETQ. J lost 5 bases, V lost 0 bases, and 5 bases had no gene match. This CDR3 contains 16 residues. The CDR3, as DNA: TGCGCCAGCAGCTTGGAGAAGCTAGCGGGGACCGGGGAGCTGTTTTTT. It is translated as CASSLEKLAGTGELFF. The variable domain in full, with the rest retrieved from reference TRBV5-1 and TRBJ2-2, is KAGVTQTPRYLIKTRGQQVTLSCSPISGHRSVSWYQQTPGQGLQFLFEYFSETQRNKGNFPGRFSGRQFSNSRSEMNVSTLELGDSALYLCASSLEKLAGTGELFFGEGSRLTVL.

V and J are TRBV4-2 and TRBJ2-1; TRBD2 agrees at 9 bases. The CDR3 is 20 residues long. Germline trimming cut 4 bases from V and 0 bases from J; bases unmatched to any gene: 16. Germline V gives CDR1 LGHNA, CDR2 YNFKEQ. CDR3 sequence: CASSRPKIKRGAFSYNEQFF. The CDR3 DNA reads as TGTGCCAGCAGCCGACCAAAAATAAAGCGGGGGGCCTTCTCCTACAATGAGCAGTTCTTC.

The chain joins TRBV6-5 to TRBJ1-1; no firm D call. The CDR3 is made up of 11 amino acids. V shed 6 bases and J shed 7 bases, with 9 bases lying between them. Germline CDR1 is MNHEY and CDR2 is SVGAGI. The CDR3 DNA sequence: TGTGCCAGCAGGACACCCTTTGAAGCTTTCTTT. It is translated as CASRTPFEAFF.

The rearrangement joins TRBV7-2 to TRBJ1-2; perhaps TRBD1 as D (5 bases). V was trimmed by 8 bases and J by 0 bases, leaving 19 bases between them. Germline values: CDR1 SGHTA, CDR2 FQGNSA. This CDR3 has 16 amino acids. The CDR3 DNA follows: TGTGCCAGCTTCCCGGCAGGGCGGAAATCTAACTATGGCTACACCTTC. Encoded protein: CASFPAGRKSNYGYTF.

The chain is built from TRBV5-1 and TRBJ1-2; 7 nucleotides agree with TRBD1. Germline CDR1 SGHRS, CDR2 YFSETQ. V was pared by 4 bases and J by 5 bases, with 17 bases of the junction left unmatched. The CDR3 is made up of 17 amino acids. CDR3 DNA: TGCGCCAGCAGCGTGGGCCGACAGGGAGAGAAGTGGTATGGCTACACCTTC. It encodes CASSVGRQGEKWYGYTF.

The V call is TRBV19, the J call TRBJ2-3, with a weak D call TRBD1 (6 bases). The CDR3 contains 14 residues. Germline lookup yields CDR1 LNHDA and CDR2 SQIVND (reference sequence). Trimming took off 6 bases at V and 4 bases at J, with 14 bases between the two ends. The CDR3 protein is CASRKQGIADTQYF. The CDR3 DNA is TGTGCCAGTAGAAAACAGGGTATCGCAGATACGCAGTATTTT.

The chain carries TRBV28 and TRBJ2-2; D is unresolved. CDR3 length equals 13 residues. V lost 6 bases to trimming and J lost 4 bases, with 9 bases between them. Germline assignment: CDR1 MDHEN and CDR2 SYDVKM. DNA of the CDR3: TGTGCCAGCAGGAAAGGAGCCACCGGGGAGCTGTTTTTT. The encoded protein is CASRKGATGELFF.

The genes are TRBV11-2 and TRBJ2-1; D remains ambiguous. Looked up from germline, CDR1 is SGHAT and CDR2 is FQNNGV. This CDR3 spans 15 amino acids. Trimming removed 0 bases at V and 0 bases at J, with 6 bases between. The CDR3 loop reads CASSLDTSSYNEQFF. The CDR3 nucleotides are TGTGCCAGCAGCTTAGACACGAGCTCCTACAATGAGCAGTTCTTC.

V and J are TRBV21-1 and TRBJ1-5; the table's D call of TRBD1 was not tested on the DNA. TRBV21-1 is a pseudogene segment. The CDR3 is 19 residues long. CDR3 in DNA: TGTGCCAGCAGCCCTCCCTGGAGGGACAGTGGTCGAGGCAATCAGCCCCAGCATTTT. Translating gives CASSPPWRDSGRGNQPQHF.

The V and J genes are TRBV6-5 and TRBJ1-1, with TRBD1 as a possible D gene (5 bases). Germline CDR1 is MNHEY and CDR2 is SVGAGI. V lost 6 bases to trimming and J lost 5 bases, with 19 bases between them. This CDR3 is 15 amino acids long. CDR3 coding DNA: TGTGCCAGCAGGGGGACTTTCTTCCTGGGGACTGAAGCTTTCTTT. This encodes CASRGTFFLGTEAFF.

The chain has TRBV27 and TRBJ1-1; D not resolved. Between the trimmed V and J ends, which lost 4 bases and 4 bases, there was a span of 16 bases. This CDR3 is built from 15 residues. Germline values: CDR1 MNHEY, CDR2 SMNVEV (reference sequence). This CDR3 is CASSYERAAGTEAFF. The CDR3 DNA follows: TGTGCCAGCAGTTATGAGAGGGCCGCGGGCACTGAAGCTTTCTTT.

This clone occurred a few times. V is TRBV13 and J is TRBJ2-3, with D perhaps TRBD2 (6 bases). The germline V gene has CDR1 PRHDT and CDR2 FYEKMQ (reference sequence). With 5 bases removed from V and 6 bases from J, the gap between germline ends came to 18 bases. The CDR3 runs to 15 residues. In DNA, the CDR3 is TGTGCCAGCAGCAAAAGACTAGTAATAGGGGATACGCAGTATTTT. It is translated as CASSKRLVIGDTQYF.

Written as DNA, the CDR3 is TGCGCCAGCTCCCGGACAGGGGTGAACACTGAAGCTTTCTTT. This encodes CASSRTGVNTEAFF. V is TRBV5-1 and J is TRBJ1-1; 9 bases agree with TRBD1. CDR1 SGHRS and CDR2 YFSETQ come from the germline V gene. The CDR3 contains 14 residues. Trimming cost V 7 bases and J 0 bases; bases outside gene matches: 4. The whole variable domain, filled in from reference TRBV5-1 and TRBJ1-1, reads KAGVTQTPRYLIKTRGQQVTLSCSPISGHRSVSWYQQTPGQGLQFLFEYFSETQRNKGNFPGRFSGRQFSNSRSEMNVSTLELGDSALYLCASSRTGVNTEAFFGQGTRLTVV.

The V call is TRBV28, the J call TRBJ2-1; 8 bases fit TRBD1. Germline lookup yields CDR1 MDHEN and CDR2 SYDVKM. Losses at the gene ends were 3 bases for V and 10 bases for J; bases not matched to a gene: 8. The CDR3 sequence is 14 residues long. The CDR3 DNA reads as TGTGCCAGCAGTTTGAAGCAGGGGGCGTCCGAGCAGTTCTTC. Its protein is CASSLKQGASEQFF.